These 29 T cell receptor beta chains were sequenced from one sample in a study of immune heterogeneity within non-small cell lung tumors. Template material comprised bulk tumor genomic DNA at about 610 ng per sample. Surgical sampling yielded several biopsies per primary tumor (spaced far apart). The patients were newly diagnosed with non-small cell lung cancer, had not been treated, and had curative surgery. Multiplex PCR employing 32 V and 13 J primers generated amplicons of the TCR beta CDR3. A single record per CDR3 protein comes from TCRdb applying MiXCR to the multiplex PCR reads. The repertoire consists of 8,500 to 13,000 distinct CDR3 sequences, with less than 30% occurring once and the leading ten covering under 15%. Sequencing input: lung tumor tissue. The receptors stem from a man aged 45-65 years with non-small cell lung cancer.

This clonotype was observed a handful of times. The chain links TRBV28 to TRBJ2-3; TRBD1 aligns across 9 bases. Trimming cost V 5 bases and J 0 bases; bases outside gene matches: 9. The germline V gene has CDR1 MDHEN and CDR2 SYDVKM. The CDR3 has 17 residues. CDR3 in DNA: TGTGCCAGCAGTAATACCGGGACAGGGCCAAGCACAGATACGCAGTATTTT. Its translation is CASSNTGTGPSTDTQYF.

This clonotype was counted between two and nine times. The CDR3 is CASSGQGRNTEAFF. In DNA, the CDR3 is TGCGCCAGCAGCGGACAGGGCAGAAACACTGAAGCTTTCTTT. V is TRBV5-1 and J is TRBJ1-1; 8 nucleotides match TRBD1. V lost 4 bases to trimming and J lost 2 bases; unmatched junction nucleotides: 4. Per the germline V gene, CDR1 is SGHRS and CDR2 is YFSETQ. The CDR3 consists of 14 residues.

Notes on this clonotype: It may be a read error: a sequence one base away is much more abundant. In DNA, the CDR3 is TGTGCCAGTAGTATAACTAGAGGGGGGGCCTACGAGCAGTACTTC. Translated: CASSITRGGAYEQYF. The V call is TRBV19, the J call TRBJ2-7; maybe TRBD2 (7 bases). The CDR3 has 15 residues. Trimming pared 2 bases from V and 2 bases from J, leaving 13 bases between. Per germline, CDR1 LNHDA and CDR2 SQIVND (reference sequence).

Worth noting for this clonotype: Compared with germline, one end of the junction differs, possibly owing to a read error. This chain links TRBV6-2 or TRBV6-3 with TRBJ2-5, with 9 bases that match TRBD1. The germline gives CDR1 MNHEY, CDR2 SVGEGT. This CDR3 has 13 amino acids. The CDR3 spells CASIGQGKDTQYF. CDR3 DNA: TGTGCCAGCATAGGACAGGGGAAAGATACCCAGTACTTC.

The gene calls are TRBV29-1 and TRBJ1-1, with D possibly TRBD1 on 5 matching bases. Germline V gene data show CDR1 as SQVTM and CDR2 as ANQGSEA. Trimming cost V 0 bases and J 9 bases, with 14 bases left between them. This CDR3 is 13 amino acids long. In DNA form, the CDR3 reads TGCAGCGTTGAAGATCTTGCCAGGGCAAAAGCTTTCTTT. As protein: CSVEDLARAKAFF.

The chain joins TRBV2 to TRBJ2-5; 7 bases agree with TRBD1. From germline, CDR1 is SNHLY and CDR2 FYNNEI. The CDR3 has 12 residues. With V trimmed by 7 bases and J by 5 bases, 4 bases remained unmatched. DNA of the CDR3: TGTGCCAGCAACAGGGGTATGGAGACCCAGTACTTC. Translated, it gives CASNRGMETQYF.

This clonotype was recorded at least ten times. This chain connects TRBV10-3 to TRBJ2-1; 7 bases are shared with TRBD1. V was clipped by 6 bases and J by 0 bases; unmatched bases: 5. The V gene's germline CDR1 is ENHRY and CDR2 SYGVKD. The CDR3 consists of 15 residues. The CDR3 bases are TGTGCCATCAGCCCCGGGACAGCCTCCTACAATGAGCAGTTCTTC. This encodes CAISPGTASYNEQFF.

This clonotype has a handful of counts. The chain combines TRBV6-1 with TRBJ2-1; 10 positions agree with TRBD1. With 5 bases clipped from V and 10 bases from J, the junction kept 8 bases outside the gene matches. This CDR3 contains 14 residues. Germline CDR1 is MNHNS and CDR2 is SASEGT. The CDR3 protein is CASSTRQGAGEQFF. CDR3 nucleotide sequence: TGTGCCAGCAGTACGAGACAGGGGGCGGGCGAGCAGTTCTTC.

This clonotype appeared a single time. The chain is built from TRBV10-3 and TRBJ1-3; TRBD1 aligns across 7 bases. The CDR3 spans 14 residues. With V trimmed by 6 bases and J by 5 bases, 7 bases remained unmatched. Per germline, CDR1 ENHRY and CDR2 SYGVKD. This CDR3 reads CAISQETGRNTIYF. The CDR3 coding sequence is TGTGCCATCAGCCAGGAGACAGGGAGAAACACCATATATTTT.

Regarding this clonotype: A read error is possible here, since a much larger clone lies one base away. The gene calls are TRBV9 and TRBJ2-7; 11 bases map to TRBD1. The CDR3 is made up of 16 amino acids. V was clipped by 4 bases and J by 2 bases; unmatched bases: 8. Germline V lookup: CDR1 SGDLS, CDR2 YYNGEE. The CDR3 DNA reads TGTGCCAGCAGCCCCGGGACAGGGGGGACCACCTACGAGCAGTACTTC. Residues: CASSPGTGGTTYEQYF.

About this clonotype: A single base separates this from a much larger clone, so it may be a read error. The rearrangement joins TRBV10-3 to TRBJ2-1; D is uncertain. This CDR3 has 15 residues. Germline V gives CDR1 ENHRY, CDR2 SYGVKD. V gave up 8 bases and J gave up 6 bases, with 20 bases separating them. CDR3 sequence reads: CAIRANSLFRNEQFF. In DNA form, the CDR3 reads TGTGCCATCCGGGCTAACTCCCTTTTCCGCAATGAGCAGTTCTTC.

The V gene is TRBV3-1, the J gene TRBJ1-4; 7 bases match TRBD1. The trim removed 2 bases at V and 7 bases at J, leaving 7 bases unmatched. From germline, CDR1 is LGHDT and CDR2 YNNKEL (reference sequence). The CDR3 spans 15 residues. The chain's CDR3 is CASSQMTGRREKLFF. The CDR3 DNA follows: TGTGCCAGCAGCCAAATGACAGGGAGACGTGAAAAACTGTTTTTT.

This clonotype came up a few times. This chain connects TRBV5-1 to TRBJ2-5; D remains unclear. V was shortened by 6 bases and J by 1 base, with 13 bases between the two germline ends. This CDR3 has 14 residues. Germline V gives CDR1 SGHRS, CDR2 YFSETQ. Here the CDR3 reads CASKDLGRQETQYF. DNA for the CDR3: TGCGCCAGCAAGGACCTGGGCCGCCAAGAGACCCAGTACTTC. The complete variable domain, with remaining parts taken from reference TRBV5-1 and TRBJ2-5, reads KAGVTQTPRYLIKTRGQQVTLSCSPISGHRSVSWYQQTPGQGLQFLFEYFSETQRNKGNFPGRFSGRQFSNSRSEMNVSTLELGDSALYLCASKDLGRQETQYFGPGTRLLVL.

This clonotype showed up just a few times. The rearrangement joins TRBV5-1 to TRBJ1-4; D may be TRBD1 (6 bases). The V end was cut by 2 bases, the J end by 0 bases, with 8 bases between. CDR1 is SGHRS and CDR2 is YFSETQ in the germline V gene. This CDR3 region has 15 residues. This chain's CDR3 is CASSLGQTTNEKLFF. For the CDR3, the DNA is TGCGCCAGCAGCTTAGGACAGACAACTAATGAAAAACTGTTTTTT. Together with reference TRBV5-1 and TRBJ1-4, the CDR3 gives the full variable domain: KAGVTQTPRYLIKTRGQQVTLSCSPISGHRSVSWYQQTPGQGLQFLFEYFSETQRNKGNFPGRFSGRQFSNSRSEMNVSTLELGDSALYLCASSLGQTTNEKLFFGSGTQLSVL.

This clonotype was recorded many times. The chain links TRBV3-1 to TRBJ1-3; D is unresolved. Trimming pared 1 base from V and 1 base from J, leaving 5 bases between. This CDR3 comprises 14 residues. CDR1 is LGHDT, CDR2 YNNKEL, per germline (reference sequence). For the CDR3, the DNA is TGTGCCAGCAGCCAAGGGGCATCTGGAAACACCATATATTTT. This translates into CASSQGASGNTIYF.

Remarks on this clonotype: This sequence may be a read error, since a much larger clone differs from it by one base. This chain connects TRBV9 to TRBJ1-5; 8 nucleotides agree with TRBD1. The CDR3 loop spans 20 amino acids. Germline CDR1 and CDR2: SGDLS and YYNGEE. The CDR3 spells CARSVGWGGQGAISNQPQHF. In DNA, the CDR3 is TGTGCCAGAAGCGTAGGTTGGGGCGGGCAGGGGGCGATTAGCAATCAGCCCCAGCATTTT.

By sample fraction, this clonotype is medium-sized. The CDR3 DNA reads TGTGCCAGTAGTATGACAGGGTTCGAGCAGTACTTC. Its protein is CASSMTGFEQYF. The genes are TRBV19 and TRBJ2-7; 7 bases are a match to TRBD1. Germline values: CDR1 LNHDA, CDR2 SQIVND (reference sequence). With V trimmed by 3 bases and J by 6 bases, 2 bases remained unmatched. The CDR3 consists of 12 residues.

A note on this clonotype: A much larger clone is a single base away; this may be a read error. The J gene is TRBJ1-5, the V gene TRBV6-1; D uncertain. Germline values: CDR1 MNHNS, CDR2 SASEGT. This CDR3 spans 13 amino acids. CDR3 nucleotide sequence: TGTGCCAGCAGTAGGGATGGCAATCAGCCCCAGAATTTT. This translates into CASSRDGNQPQNF.

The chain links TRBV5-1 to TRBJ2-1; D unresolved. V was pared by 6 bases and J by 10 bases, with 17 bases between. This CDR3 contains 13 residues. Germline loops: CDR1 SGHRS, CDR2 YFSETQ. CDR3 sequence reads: CASKLNFDGEQFF. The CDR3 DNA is TGCGCCAGCAAACTCAACTTCGACGGGGAGCAGTTCTTC.

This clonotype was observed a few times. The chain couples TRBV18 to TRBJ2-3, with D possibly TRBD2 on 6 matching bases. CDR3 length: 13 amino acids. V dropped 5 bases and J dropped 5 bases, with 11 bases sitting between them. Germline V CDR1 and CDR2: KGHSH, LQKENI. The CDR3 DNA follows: TGTGCCAGCTCATCACTAGCTGGAGATACGCAGTATTTT. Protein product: CASSSLAGDTQYF.

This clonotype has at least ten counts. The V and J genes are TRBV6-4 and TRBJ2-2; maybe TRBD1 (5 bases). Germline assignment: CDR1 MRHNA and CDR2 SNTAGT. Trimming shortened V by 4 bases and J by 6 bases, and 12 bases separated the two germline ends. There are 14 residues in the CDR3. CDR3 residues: CASSVGQGAGELFF. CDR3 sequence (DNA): TGTGCCAGCAGTGTTGGCCAGGGCGCCGGGGAGCTGTTTTTT.

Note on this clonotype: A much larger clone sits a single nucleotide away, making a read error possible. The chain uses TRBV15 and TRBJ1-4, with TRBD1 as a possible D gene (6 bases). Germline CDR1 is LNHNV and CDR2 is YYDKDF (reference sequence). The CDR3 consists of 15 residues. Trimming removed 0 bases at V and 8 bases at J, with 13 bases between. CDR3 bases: TGTGCCACCAGCAGAGATGTGACAGGATGGGAAAAACTGTTTTTT. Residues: CATSRDVTGWEKLFF. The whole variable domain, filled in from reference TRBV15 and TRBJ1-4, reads DAMVIQNPRYQVTQFGKPVTLSCSQTLNHNVMYWYQQKSSQAPKLLFHYYDKDFNNEADTPDNFQSRRPNTSFCFLDIRSPGLGDTAMYLCATSRDVTGWEKLFFGSGTQLSVL.

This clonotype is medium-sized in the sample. The CDR3 DNA is TGTGCCACCAGTGATCCTACGCTAGCGGGTGCCTACAATGAGCAGTTCTTC. Amino acids: CATSDPTLAGAYNEQFF. The chain employs TRBV24-1 and TRBJ2-1, with TRBD2 matching 8 bases. From germline, CDR1 is KGHDR and CDR2 SFDVKD. V lost 3 bases and J lost 2; bases outside the gene matches: 8. This CDR3 has 17 amino acids.

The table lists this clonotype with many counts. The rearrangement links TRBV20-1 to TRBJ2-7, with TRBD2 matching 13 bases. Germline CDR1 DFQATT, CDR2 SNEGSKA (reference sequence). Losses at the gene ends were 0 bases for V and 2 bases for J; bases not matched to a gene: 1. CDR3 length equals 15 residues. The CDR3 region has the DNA TGCAGTGCTAGAGACGGGACTAGCGGGACCTACGAGCAGTACTTC. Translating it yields CSARDGTSGTYEQYF.

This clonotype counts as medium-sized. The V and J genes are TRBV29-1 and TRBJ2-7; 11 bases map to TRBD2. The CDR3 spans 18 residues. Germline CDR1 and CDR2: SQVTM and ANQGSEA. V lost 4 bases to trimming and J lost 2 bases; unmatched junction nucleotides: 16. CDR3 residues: CSVVGSSGRTGWAYEQYF. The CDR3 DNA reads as TGCAGCGTTGTAGGATCTAGCGGGAGGACAGGGTGGGCCTACGAGCAGTACTTC.

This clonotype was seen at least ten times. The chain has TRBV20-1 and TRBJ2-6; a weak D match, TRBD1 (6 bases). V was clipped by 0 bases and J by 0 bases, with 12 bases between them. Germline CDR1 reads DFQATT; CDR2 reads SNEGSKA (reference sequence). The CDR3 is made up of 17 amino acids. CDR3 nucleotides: TGCAGTGCTAGAGATCACAGGGCAAACTCTGGGGCCAACGTCCTGACTTTC. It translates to CSARDHRANSGANVLTF.

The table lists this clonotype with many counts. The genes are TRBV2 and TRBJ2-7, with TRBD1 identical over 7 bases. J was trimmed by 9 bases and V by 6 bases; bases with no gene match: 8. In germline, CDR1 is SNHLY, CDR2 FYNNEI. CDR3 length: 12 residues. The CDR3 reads CASSQGVYGQYF. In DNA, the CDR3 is TGTGCCAGCAGCCAGGGGGTATATGGGCAGTACTTC.

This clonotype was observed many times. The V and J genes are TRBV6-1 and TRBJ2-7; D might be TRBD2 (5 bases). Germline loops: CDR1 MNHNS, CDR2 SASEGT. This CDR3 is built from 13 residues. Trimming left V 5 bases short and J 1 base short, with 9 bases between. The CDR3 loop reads CASSRGPSYEQYF. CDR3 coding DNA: TGTGCCAGCAGTCGCGGGCCTTCCTACGAGCAGTACTTC.

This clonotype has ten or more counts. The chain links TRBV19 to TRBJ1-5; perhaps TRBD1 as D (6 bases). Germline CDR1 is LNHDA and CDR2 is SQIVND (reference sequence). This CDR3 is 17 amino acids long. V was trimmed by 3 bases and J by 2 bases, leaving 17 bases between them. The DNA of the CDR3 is TGTGCCAGTAGTATGGCCCTCGGAGGGGGTGGCAATCAGCCCCAGCATTTT. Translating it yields CASSMALGGGGNQPQHF.